The TCR beta chain under discussion was sequenced for a study of T cell responses to AZD1222 COVID-19 vaccine. Study-level information: Second-dose groups at about 4 or about 12 weeks were pooled. Study results and limitations: Mostly white British, mostly female donors; authors suggested clonal diversity may be underestimated.

Using immunoSEQ multiplex PCR, the repertoire was profiled, and TCRdb retains in-frame clones only, with some absent. The sample contains about 130,000 clones, 90% of which appear only once. The V end lost 0 bases, the J end lost 4 bases, and 15 bases lay between the germline ends. This CDR3 has 17 residues. CDR1 LGHNA and CDR2 YNFKEQ come from the germline V gene. For this clone: Its antigen is not known.

The sequences come from peripheral blood, collected on day 0 of AZD1222 vaccination. The gene calls are TRBV4-2 and TRBJ2-2; D may be TRBD1 (6 bases). The receptor comes from an adult in good health. CDR3 residues: CASSQDPTGSGTGELFF. The CDR3 DNA sequence: TGTGCCAGCAGCCAAGATCCCACAGGGTCTGGCACCGGGGAGCTGTTTTTT.